Listed here is a single T cell receptor beta chain. Its antigen has not been determined. Per-base qualities were not stored, and no clone one base away is much larger. The data derive from a study of OX40 agonist ivuxolimab in advanced cancers. Study-wide context: The costimulatory receptor OX40 (CD134) was targeted by ivuxolimab, a fully human IgG2 agonistic monoclonal antibody. Intravenous ivuxolimab was administered to patients every 2 weeks at six dose levels: 0.01, 0.1, 0.3, 1.5, 3 and 10 mg/kg. Of the roughly 52 dose-escalation patients, hepatocellular carcinoma was present in approximately 20, melanoma in approximately 15, renal cell carcinoma in 9 and head and neck cancer in 9. A male proportion of almost 85% and a mean age of approximately 60 years, ranging from 23 to 79, were recorded for the dose-escalation cohort. Patients were allowed to have had prior anti-PD-1, anti-PD-L1 or anti-CTLA-4 therapy, and around two fifths of the dose-escalation patients had been treated with checkpoint inhibitors. Partial responses occurred in three dose-escalation patients, of whom one had hepatocellular carcinoma and two had cutaneous melanoma. Peripheral TCRbeta sequencing aimed to test whether ivuxolimab altered TCR sequence diversity and caused clonal T-cell expansion. The paper covers the monotherapy dose-escalation part of the phase I ivuxolimab trial, which included N ≈ 52 patients.

Genomic DNA was extracted from sorted cells for sequencing of the TCRbeta CDR3 region. The immunoSEQ Assay was used for sequencing of TCRbeta CDR3 regions. TCRdb took this table from immuneACCESS and kept in-frame rearrangements with V and J called. Such tables lack part of the clones; where checked against another copy, unresolved V genes explain under half of the gap, and the rest is unexplained. The sample profile shows fewer than 40,000 clones; over 85% of them were found once. The ten biggest clones cover 0.9% to 0.95% of the sample. Beyond this particular receptor, the publication reports: At doses from 0.1 to 3.0 mg/kg, clonal expansion was seen in both CD4+ and CD8+ blood T cells between baseline and week 6. In the 0.1-3.0 mg/kg groups, partial responders had among the lowest normalized peripheral clonal expansion, particularly in CD8+ T cells. After ivuxolimab, expanded clones were on average more numerous among CD8+ T cells than among CD4+ T cells. Low levels of normalized T-cell clonal expansion were also shown by some nonresponding patients. Antigen specificity was not determined for the clonally expanded peripheral T cells.

Patients with autoimmune disease history or receiving systemic immunosuppression were excluded from the trial. Peripheral blood for TCR sequencing was collected from all dose cohorts at baseline, on cycle 4 day 1, and on cycle 7 day 1. Samples were obtained from an open-label, multicenter, first-in-human phase I dose-escalation trial of ivuxolimab. Adults with locally advanced or metastatic melanoma, renal cell carcinoma, hepatocellular carcinoma or head and neck squamous cell carcinoma were enrolled in the trial. CD4+ and CD8+ T cells were sorted separately from peripheral blood before TCR sequencing. Reading from cysteine to phenylalanine, the CDR3 counts 15 amino acids. Just CDR3 DNA is preserved here, 45 bases in frame from base 1.

The source material was CD4+ or CD8+ T cells sorted from blood, sampled in a trial of the OX40 agonist ivuxolimab. The sequence is built from TRBV21-1 and TRBJ1-4. TRBV21-1 is designated a pseudogene. The sequence was collected from an adult with an advanced solid tumor such as melanoma, head and neck, liver or kidney cancer. At the DNA level, the sequence is TGTGCCAGCAATCCCGGGGCCACTGAGGCTGAAAAACTGTTTTTT. Its translation reads: CASNPGATEAEKLFF.